Below, 20 T cell receptor beta chains from the same sample are listed, as sequenced in a study of CD8+CD57+ T cells in acquired aplastic anemia. By flow cytometry, patients selected for sequencing had shown an expansion of CD8+CD57+ cells. Genomic DNA acted as the template from which TCR beta VDJ combination and CDR3 sequence profiling were carried out. Each CDR3 protein gets one entry after TCRdb re-called the reads with MiXCR. The sample includes around 430,000 distinct CDR3 sequences, around 32% of them seen just once. Sequencing input: sorted CD4+, CD8+, or CD8+CD57+ T cells (not recorded which) from PBMCs. Receptors were obtained from a human donor with aplastic anemia.

This clonotype was detected only once. The germline gene is not matched at one end of the junction; a read error may be the cause. The rearrangement uses TRBV29-1 and TRBJ2-7; D not resolved. Germline V CDR1 and CDR2: SQVTM, ANQGSEA. This CDR3 has 12 amino acids. The CDR3 protein is CSTTTSSYEQCF. CDR3 DNA sequence: TGCAGCACCACGACAAGCTCCTACGAGCAGTGCTTC.

Worth noting for this clonotype: This sequence may be a read error, since a much larger clone differs from it by one base. This chain links TRBV10-3 with TRBJ1-2; no definite D call. The V end lost 3 bases, the J end lost 2 bases, and 4 bases lay between the germline ends. This CDR3 is built from 12 residues. Germline values: CDR1 ENHRY, CDR2 SYGVKD. CDR3 sequence reads: CAISDTNYGYTF. The DNA for the CDR3 is TGTGCCATCAGTGACACAAACTATGGCTACACCTTC.

This clonotype was detected once. CDR3 in DNA: TGTGCCAGCAGTCCCGGACGTAGTTTCTACGAGCAGTACTTC. Its translation is CASSPGRSFYEQYF. The chain uses TRBV2 and TRBJ2-7; unclear D gene. Germline loops: CDR1 SNHLY, CDR2 FYNNEI. The ends were cut back, 5 bases at V and 3 bases at J, with 14 bases in the middle. The CDR3 length is 14 residues.

This clonotype was seen repeatedly, ten times or more. V gene TRBV7-2 combines with J gene TRBJ1-6; no reliable D call. V lost 1 base and J 9 bases, leaving 13 bases between the germline ends. The CDR3 consists of 15 residues. Germline V gene sequence: CDR1 SGHTA, CDR2 FQGNSA. The CDR3 DNA follows: TGTGCCAGCAGCTTAGATAGGGCAGTGCCTTCACCCCTCCACTTT. Protein sequence: CASSLDRAVPSPLHF.

The V gene is TRBV20-1, the J gene TRBJ2-2; no reliable D call. V was clipped by 0 bases and J by 6 bases, with 11 bases between them. The CDR3 covers 14 residues. Germline lookup yields CDR1 DFQATT and CDR2 SNEGSKA (reference sequence). The CDR3 here is CSARDGKSAGELFF. In DNA, the CDR3 is TGCAGTGCTAGAGATGGGAAGAGCGCCGGGGAGCTGTTTTTT.

Regarding this clonotype: This clone may be a read error of a much larger clone one base away. This sequence joins TRBV20-1 and TRBJ1-1; no firm D call. Trimming removed 0 bases from V and 3 bases from J, with 11 bases in between. The CDR3 runs 14 residues. Germline-derived CDR1 and CDR2 are DFQATT and SNEGSKA (reference sequence). The CDR3 region is CSARDGTVYTEAFF. The CDR3 DNA sequence: TGCAGTGCTAGAGATGGTACGGTGTACACTGAAGCTTTCTTT.

This clonotype came up a few times. The chain links TRBV10-3 to TRBJ2-7; tentatively, D is TRBD2 (6 bases). Looked up from germline, CDR1 is ENHRY and CDR2 is SYGVKD. V was trimmed by 10 bases and J by 7 bases, leaving 17 bases between them. The CDR3 consists of 12 residues. The CDR3 loop is CATPGRSAEQYF. The CDR3 nucleotides read TGTGCCACCCCCGGGAGATCGGCAGAGCAGTACTTC.

This clonotype was counted between two and nine times. The rearrangement links TRBV2 to TRBJ2-7; no firm D call. Germline-derived CDR1 and CDR2 are SNHLY and FYNNEI. This CDR3 is built from 14 residues. Trimming cost V 2 bases and J 2 bases, with 10 bases left between them. The DNA for the CDR3 is TGTGCCAGCAGTGAATCGTCCAGTCCCTACGAGCAGTACTTC. This codes for CASSESSSPYEQYF.

Ten or more counts support this clonotype. V usage is TRBV5-1 and J usage is TRBJ1-6, with D unclear. Germline assignment: CDR1 SGHRS and CDR2 YFSETQ. The CDR3 contains 16 residues. Between the trimmed V and J ends, which lost 4 bases and 3 bases, there was a span of 14 bases. In DNA, the CDR3 is TGCGCCAGCAGCCAAATCGAGCTTCTCTATAATTCACCCCTCCACTTT. It codes for CASSQIELLYNSPLHF.

V is TRBV20-1 and J is TRBJ2-5; 12 bases match TRBD2. This CDR3 contains 16 residues. V shed 3 bases, J shed 4 bases, and the junction held 9 bases outside the gene matches. Germline V gene sequence: CDR1 DFQATT, CDR2 SNEGSKA (reference sequence). The chain's CDR3 is CSARSPTSGSLETQYF. The CDR3 nucleotides are TGCAGTGCTAGGTCCCCGACTAGCGGGAGTCTAGAGACCCAGTACTTC.

This clonotype was seen just once. With a much larger clone just one base away, this may be a read error. This chain uses TRBV15 with TRBJ2-1, with 7 positions matching TRBD2. The junction had 10 bases not matched to a gene; V was cut back by 0 bases and J by 5 bases. Germline CDR1 reads LNHNV; CDR2 reads YYDKDF (reference sequence). This CDR3 is built from 17 residues. The CDR3 protein is CATSRDPSGNGHNEQFF. The CDR3 coding sequence is TGTGCCACCAGCAGAGATCCTAGCGGAAATGGGCACAATGAGCAGTTCTTC.

CDR3 amino acids: CASSSEGLNTEAFF. In nucleotides, the CDR3 is TGTGCCAGCAGCTCGGAGGGGCTGAACACTGAAGCTTTCTTT. V and J are TRBV7-9 and TRBJ1-1, with D possibly being TRBD1 (5 bases). The ends were cut back, 4 bases at V and 0 bases at J, with 9 bases in the middle. Germline lookup yields CDR1 SEHNR and CDR2 FQNEAQ (reference sequence). The CDR3 spans 14 residues.

This clonotype was counted a few times. This chain links TRBV20-1 with TRBJ2-1; 9 bases are shared with TRBD2. J gave up 5 bases and V 6 bases, and 8 bases lay outside the gene matches. The CDR3 contains 14 residues. Germline lookup yields CDR1 DFQATT and CDR2 SNEGSKA (reference sequence). The CDR3 protein is CSARQRGAHNEQFF. CDR3 nucleotide sequence: TGCAGTGCCAGGCAGCGGGGGGCTCACAATGAGCAGTTCTTC.

This clonotype was recorded a few times. The genes are TRBV9 and TRBJ1-3; weak D call: TRBD1 (5 bases). The V gene lost 0 bases and the J gene lost 0 bases, with 13 bases spanning the gap. This CDR3 is built from 17 residues. Germline assignment: CDR1 SGDLS and CDR2 YYNGEE. The CDR3 DNA is TGTGCCAGCAGCGTAGGGGGACCCCAGAGCTCTGGAAACACCATATATTTT. Its protein product is CASSVGGPQSSGNTIYF.

Ten or more counts support this clonotype. J is TRBJ1-6 and V is TRBV12-3 or TRBV12-4; D is undetermined. Trimming cost V 5 bases and J 7 bases, with 12 bases left between them. CDR3 length: 14 amino acids. The CDR3 sequence is CASSPLSRNSPLHF. In DNA form, the CDR3 reads TGTGCCAGCAGTCCCCTCTCGAGGAATTCACCCCTCCACTTT.

The chain is built from TRBV5-1 and TRBJ2-5; D not resolved. The CDR3 has 14 amino acids. Germline CDR1 reads SGHRS; CDR2 reads YFSETQ. Trimming removed 0 bases from V and 5 bases from J, with 11 bases in between. CDR3 bases: TGCGCCAGCAGCTTGGTGTCAGGTGGGGAGACCCAGTACTTC. Translation: CASSLVSGGETQYF.

CDR3 protein: CASSSGRDSGNTAYF. The DNA for the CDR3 is TGTGCCAGTAGTTCCGGACGTGACTCTGGAAACACCGCATATTTT. The chain recombines TRBV19 with TRBJ1-3; D unresolved. The ends were cut back, 5 bases at V and 15 bases at J, with 26 bases in the middle. Germline CDR1 reads LNHDA; CDR2 reads SQIVND (reference sequence). There are 15 residues in the CDR3.

A remark on this clonotype: This may arise from a read error, as a much more abundant clone is one base away. V is TRBV20-1 and J is TRBJ1-5, with 7 bases that match TRBD1. CDR3 length equals 15 residues. Germline CDR1 is DFQATT and CDR2 is SNEGSKA (reference sequence). V trimming: 4 bases; J trimming: 1 base; junction bases outside the gene matches: 7. CDR3 in amino acids: CSAIASGQSNQPQHF. The DNA of the CDR3 is TGCAGTGCTATAGCCTCGGGACAGAGCAATCAGCCCCAGCATTTT.

Worth noting for this clonotype: A read error may account for a junction end that differs from germline. The rearrangement uses TRBV20-1 and TRBJ2-5, with TRBD2 matching 8 bases. The CDR3 covers 14 residues. Germline V gives CDR1 DFQATT, CDR2 SNEGSKA (reference sequence). The CDR3 loop reads CSAALSGIQETRYF. Here the CDR3 DNA reads TGCAGTGCCGCCCTTAGCGGGATCCAAGAGACCCGGTACTTC.

CDR3 loop: CASSRRDMGGPTEAFF. CDR3 nucleotides: TGTGCCAGCAGCCGCCGGGACATGGGGGGACCCACTGAAGCTTTCTTT. The chain joins TRBV7-9 to TRBJ1-1; possibly TRBD1 for D (6 bases). Between the trimmed V and J ends, which lost 5 bases and 4 bases, there was a span of 20 bases. Germline CDR1 SEHNR, CDR2 FQNEAQ (reference sequence). The CDR3 has 16 residues.